Detailed here is one T cell receptor (beta chain). These data originate in a study of blood T cell repertoires in COVID-19. Background on the study: Samples taken during acute and convalescent COVID-19 were collected in the United States, Italy and Spain. In each case, the material was cDNA or gDNA derived from T cells, B-cell-depleted T cells, or PBMCs.

Trimming shortened V by 4 bases and J by 4 bases, and 14 bases separated the two germline ends. The CDR3 length is 15 residues. The germline gives CDR1 SGHAT, CDR2 FQNNGV. In the original processing: For nucleated cells, counts were estimated from reference gene primer amplification. Some clones are missing from TCRdb's copy, which holds only in-frame ones; the method was immunoSEQ multiplex PCR. The V and J calls and clone size are taken from that table; D and trimming were inferred from the DNA. Of some 280,000 clones listed, about 85% were seen once; the top ten hold about 4%. The chain couples TRBV11-2 to TRBJ2-1; a weak D match, TRBD1 (5 bases). The origin of this receptor is a woman aged 45-65 years with active or convalescent COVID-19. Sequenced input: peripheral blood. The CDR3 loop is CASSSKQGFYNEQFF. The CDR3 DNA sequence: TGTGCCAGCAGCTCTAAGCAGGGTTTTTACAATGAGCAGTTCTTC.